The T cell receptor (beta chain) described here comes from a study of T cell responses to AZD1222 COVID-19 vaccine. Study-level points and caveats: Donors were largely white British and mainly female; clonal diversity was possibly underestimated.

As concerns this clone: Its antigen is currently unknown.

Profiling relied on immunoSEQ multiplex PCR, and the TCRdb table lists in-frame clones only, not all of them. Seen here are more than 100,000 clones, 92% observed once, and the top ten hold 14% to 15%. V gave up 2 bases and J gave up 8 bases, with 9 bases separating them. This CDR3 region has 12 residues. Germline V CDR1 and CDR2: SGHAT, FQNNGV. The specimen comprised peripheral blood, sampled on day 0 of AZD1222 vaccination. The chain carries TRBV11-2 and TRBJ1-2; no clear D. The sequence was collected from an adult in good health. The CDR3 region is CASSLRLSGYTF. The CDR3 bases are TGTGCCAGCAGCTTACGCCTATCGGGCTACACCTTC.